This T cell receptor beta chain was sequenced during a study of blood T cell repertoires in COVID-19. Looking at the study overall: Both acute and convalescent COVID-19 samples were obtained from the United States, Italy and Spain.

Generated by immunoSEQ multiplex PCR, the TCRdb table keeps only in-frame clones and is missing some. Of roughly 280,000 clones listed, roughly 85% were seen once; the top ten hold approximately 9.9%. From germline, CDR1 is MNHNS and CDR2 SASEGT. V gave up 3 bases and J gave up 6 bases, with 9 bases separating them. This CDR3 has 14 residues. This receptor was obtained from a woman in her sixties or seventies with acute or convalescent COVID-19. This rearrangement joins TRBV6-1 to TRBJ1-6; D is perhaps TRBD1 (5 bases). Material for sequencing was peripheral blood. CDR3 sequence: CASSDVGLNSPLHF. The CDR3 DNA follows: TGTGCCAGCAGTGATGTGGGGCTTAATTCACCCCTCCACTTT.